Sequencing of this TCR beta chain was carried out in a study of blood T cell repertoires in COVID-19. Looking at the study overall: Sources were T cells, B-cell-depleted T cells, or PBMCs; the material itself was cDNA or gDNA.

Everyone who took part was about 18 to 90 years old, and they came from 20 to 25 US areas. Cohort placement rested on clinical history that participants reported themselves. Recovered status in Cohort 3 required two negative PCRs, clearance, or symptom resolution. The CDR3 spans 15 residues. CDR1 and CDR2 (germline): MNHEY, SMNVEV (reference sequence). The V end lost 10 bases, the J end lost 2 bases, and 18 bases lay between the germline ends. The repertoire was sequenced with immunoSEQ multiplex PCR; TCRdb's copy has only in-frame clones and lacks some. This sample yields about 310,000 clones, of which about 89% are seen a single time; over 9% belongs to the top ten.

The sequence was obtained from a woman aged 40 to 55 who had recovered from COVID-19. The specimen was PBMCs or T cells enriched from blood (not recorded which). V gene TRBV27 combines with J gene TRBJ2-1, with D possibly TRBD1 on 6 matching bases. In nucleotides, the CDR3 is TGTGCCATATCACCTACAGGGAATCCCTACAATGAGCAGTTCTTC. This encodes CAISPTGNPYNEQFF.